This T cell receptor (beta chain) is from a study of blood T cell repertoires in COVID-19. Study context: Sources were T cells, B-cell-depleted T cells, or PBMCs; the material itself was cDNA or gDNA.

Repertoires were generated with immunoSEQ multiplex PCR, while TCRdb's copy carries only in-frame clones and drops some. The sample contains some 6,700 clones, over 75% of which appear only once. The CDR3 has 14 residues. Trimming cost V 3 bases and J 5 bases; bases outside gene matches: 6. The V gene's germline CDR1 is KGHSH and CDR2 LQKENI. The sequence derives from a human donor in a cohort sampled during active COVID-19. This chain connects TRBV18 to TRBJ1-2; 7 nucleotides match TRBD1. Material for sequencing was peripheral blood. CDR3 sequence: CASSPGTDEYGYTF. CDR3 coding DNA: TGTGCCAGCTCACCGGGGACAGATGAGTATGGCTACACCTTC.